The count of the clone carrying this T cell receptor beta chain is one. Its antigen is not identified. It was healthy bone marrow donors who served as donors. The sample originates from a study of cytomegalovirus exposure and HLA in healthy donors. This CDR3 contains 14 residues. Germline loops: CDR1 GTSNPN, CDR2 SVGIG (reference sequence). J lost 11 bases, V lost 0 bases, and 11 bases had no gene match. The PCR used 60 Vbeta and 13 Jbeta primers. Sequenced by immunoSEQ multiplex PCR; TCRdb stores in-frame clones only, minus some. The profile shows roughly 180,000 clones, approximately 84% of them singletons. Regarding the study as a whole: A further, later analysis showed that HLA-associated TCR beta chains (compared with equally common others) were more clonally expanded.

Sequences were obtained from PBMCs. The receptor comes from a female donor in good health and CMV-seronegative. The chain couples TRBV30 to TRBJ2-5; 8 bases line up with TRBD1. CDR3 region: CAWSVRARGREQYF. CDR3 nucleotide sequence: TGTGCCTGGAGTGTGCGGGCCAGGGGGCGTGAGCAGTACTTC. The variable domain in full, completed from reference TRBV30 and TRBJ2-5, reads SQTIHQWPATLVQPVGSPLSLECTVEGTSNPNLYWYRQAAGRGLQLLFYSVGIGQISSEVPQNLSASRPQDRQFILSSKKLLLSDSGFYLCAWSVRARGREQYFGPGTRLLVL.